This T cell receptor beta chain was retrieved from a study of blood T cell repertoires in COVID-19. This clone occurred once. The CDR3 loop spans 14 amino acids. Germline V gene data show CDR1 as GTSNPN and CDR2 as SVGIG (reference sequence). Germline trimming cut 0 bases from V and 2 bases from J; bases unmatched to any gene: 3. Original methodology: From reference gene primer amplification, estimates of nucleated cell counts were derived. The assay was immunoSEQ multiplex PCR, and TCRdb's table has in-frame clones only and misses some. That table is the source of V, J and clone size, and D and trimming were worked out from the DNA. Of around 180,000 clones in the sample, roughly 80% are singletons; the top ten hold 9.5% to 15%.

The rearrangement links TRBV30 to TRBJ1-1; 7 bases align to TRBD1. The clonotype comes from a man in his fifties or sixties who had recovered from COVID-19. Input material: PBMCs or T cells enriched from blood (not recorded which). The CDR3 sequence is CAWSVRDRNTEAFF. DNA for the CDR3: TGTGCCTGGAGTGTGAGGGACAGAAACACTGAAGCTTTCTTT.